These 20 T cell receptor beta chains were sequenced from one sample in a study of cytomegalovirus exposure and HLA in healthy donors. Data came from immunoSEQ multiplex PCR; TCRdb stores just in-frame clones and leaves some out. Of around 300,000 clones in the sample, 87% were seen once. Sample: PBMCs. The receptors here all came from a woman aged 25 to 39 in good health and CMV-seropositive.

The chain couples TRBV6-1 to TRBJ2-3; no clear D. V was shortened by 0 bases and J by 7 bases, with 5 bases between the two germline ends. CDR3 length equals 12 residues. CDR1 is MNHNS, CDR2 SASEGT, per germline. The CDR3 spells CASSEAQNTQYF. The CDR3 DNA sequence: TGTGCCAGCAGTGAAGCGCAAAATACGCAGTATTTT.

The J gene is TRBJ1-5, the V gene TRBV18, with D unclear. Trimming took off 2 bases at V and 3 bases at J, with 5 bases between the two ends. The germline CDR1 and CDR2 sequences are KGHSH and LQKENI. There are 13 residues in the CDR3. The CDR3, as DNA: TGTGCCAGCTCACCAGCAGACAATCAGCCCCAGCATTTT. Translated: CASSPADNQPQHF.

This clone appeared once. The V call is TRBV6-4, the J call TRBJ2-3; TRBD1 matches at 8 bases. V lost 3 bases and J lost 3; bases outside the gene matches: 2. The CDR3 is 14 residues long. Germline CDR1 is MRHNA and CDR2 is SNTAGT. Here the CDR3 DNA reads TGTGCCAGCAGTGAAGGACAGGGAACAGATACGCAGTATTTT. It encodes CASSEGQGTDTQYF.

V is TRBV18 and J is TRBJ2-5; no reliable D call. Germline V gene sequence: CDR1 KGHSH, CDR2 LQKENI. Trimming removed 3 bases at V and 3 bases at J, with 17 bases between. The length of the CDR3 is 16 residues. The CDR3 bases are TGTGCCAGCTCACCTACCCCCGGGCTCCTGGAAGAGACCCAGTACTTC. It codes for CASSPTPGLLEETQYF.

This clone was detected once. J is TRBJ1-2 and V is TRBV28, with 8 bases identical to TRBD1. CDR1 and CDR2 from the germline V gene are MDHEN and SYDVKM. This CDR3 contains 13 residues. J lost 7 bases, V lost 5 bases, and 6 bases had no gene match. The CDR3 spells CASSKQGVGGYTF. The CDR3 DNA sequence: TGTGCCAGCAGTAAACAGGGGGTTGGTGGCTACACCTTC.

This clone came up a few times. The gene calls are TRBV7-2 and TRBJ2-1, with D perhaps matching TRBD2 (6 bases). With 1 base removed from V and 7 bases from J, the gap between germline ends came to 14 bases. The CDR3 loop spans 15 amino acids. The germline V gene encodes CDR1 SGHTA and CDR2 FQGNSA. CDR3 loop: CASSLGRAKMNEQFF. The CDR3 DNA sequence: TGTGCCAGCAGCTTAGGGAGGGCCAAAATGAATGAGCAGTTCTTC.

The chain is built from TRBV5-1 and TRBJ2-3, with 15 bases identical to TRBD2. J lost 4 bases, V lost 2 bases, and 5 bases had no gene match. CDR1 is SGHRS, CDR2 YFSETQ, per germline. The CDR3 sequence is 17 residues long. The CDR3 DNA follows: TGCGCCAGCAGCTTCGGACTAGCGGGAGGGTTTGCAGATACGCAGTATTTT. Translated: CASSFGLAGGFADTQYF.

The sample holds a few counts of this clone. The CDR3, as DNA: TGTGCCAGCAGCTCTGGACGGCTCAATCAGCCCCAGCATTTT. Translated, it gives CASSSGRLNQPQHF. The gene calls are TRBV7-6 and TRBJ1-5, with D hard to call. The CDR3 spans 14 residues. Germline V CDR1 and CDR2: SGHVS, FNYEAQ. V was cut by 4 bases and J by 3 bases, with 10 bases left in between.

V gene TRBV30 combines with J gene TRBJ1-3, with D perhaps matching TRBD1 (5 bases). This CDR3 has 13 residues. Trimming left V 5 bases short and J 4 bases short, with 12 bases between. CDR1 GTSNPN and CDR2 SVGIG come from the germline V gene (reference sequence). The CDR3 coding sequence is TGTGCCTGGGCCAGGGCGGCGGGAAACACCATATATTTT. Amino acids: CAWARAAGNTIYF.

The CDR3 bases are TGTGCCAGCAGTGTGTCCATGACAGGGCGGGGTGAAAAACTGTTTTTT. Its protein is CASSVSMTGRGEKLFF. This chain connects TRBV2 to TRBJ1-4; 7 positions agree with TRBD1. CDR3 size: 16 residues. The junction had 12 bases not matched to a gene; V was cut back by 4 bases and J by 7 bases. Germline V gene lookup returns CDR1 SNHLY and CDR2 FYNNEI.

The gene calls are TRBV27 and TRBJ2-1, with D possibly called TRBD1 or TRBD2 (5 bases each). V lost 4 bases and J 7 bases, leaving 11 bases between the germline ends. This CDR3 spans 13 amino acids. Germline-derived CDR1 and CDR2 are MNHEY and SMNVEV (reference sequence). CDR3 protein: CASSWGSMNEQFF. For the CDR3, the DNA is TGTGCCAGCAGTTGGGGGTCAATGAATGAGCAGTTCTTC.

The gene calls are TRBV7-9 and TRBJ2-3; TRBD1 or TRBD2 may be the D gene (5 bases each). The germline V gene has CDR1 SEHNR and CDR2 FQNEAQ (reference sequence). This CDR3 spans 12 amino acids. V lost 2 bases and J 6 bases, leaving 6 bases between the germline ends. For the CDR3, the DNA is TGTGCCAGCAGCTTATGGGGGGATACGCAGTATTTT. It is translated as CASSLWGDTQYF.

This clone was detected a few times. V usage is TRBV5-4 and J usage is TRBJ1-3; tentative D call: TRBD1 (6 bases). Deletions cut 2 bases from V and 8 bases from J, with 14 bases between. This CDR3 region has 14 residues. Germline V lookup: CDR1 SGHNT, CDR2 YYREEE (reference sequence). The CDR3 nucleotides are TGTGCCAGCAGCTTAGAACAGGGATTAGACACCATATATTTT. Protein: CASSLEQGLDTIYF.

J is TRBJ1-1 and V is TRBV29-1; D gene unclear. V dropped 7 bases and J dropped 2 bases, with 5 bases sitting between them. CDR3 length equals 10 residues. CDR1 is SQVTM and CDR2 is ANQGSEA in the germline V gene. The CDR3 loop reads CSGLNTEAFF. CDR3 bases: TGCAGCGGATTAAACACTGAAGCTTTCTTT. The full variable domain, rest sourced from reference TRBV29-1 and TRBJ1-1, is SAVISQKPSRDICQRGTSLTIQCQVDSQVTMMFWYRQQPGQSLTLIATANQGSEATYESGFVIDKFPISRPNLTFSTLTVSNMSPEDSSIYLCSGLNTEAFFGQGTRLTVV.

The rearrangement links TRBV2 to TRBJ1-3; the D gene is possibly TRBD1 (5 bases). The length of the CDR3 is 16 residues. V dropped 7 bases and J dropped 0 bases, with 16 bases sitting between them. In germline, CDR1 is SNHLY, CDR2 FYNNEI. In DNA, the CDR3 is TGTGCCAGCACCCCCCCCACAGGCTTCTCTGGAAACACCATATATTTT. Its translation: CASTPPTGFSGNTIYF.

The chain carries TRBV29-1 and TRBJ2-7; 9 bases align to TRBD2. Germline values: CDR1 SQVTM, CDR2 ANQGSEA. The CDR3 is 15 amino acids. The J segment lost 7 bases and the V segment lost 0 bases, leaving 10 bases of the junction unmatched. CDR3 amino acids: CSVEDRAGGPREQYF. The CDR3 DNA sequence: TGCAGCGTTGAAGATCGGGCGGGAGGGCCACGAGAGCAGTACTTC.

DNA for the CDR3: TGTGCCAGCAGCACCAACCTACTAGCCAGGAACACCGGGGAGCTGTTTTTT. Its translation: CASSTNLLARNTGELFF. The chain couples TRBV9 to TRBJ2-2; D may be TRBD2 (6 bases). Between the trimmed V and J ends, which lost 4 bases and 1 base, there was a span of 17 bases. CDR3 length: 17 residues. Germline V gene data show CDR1 as SGDLS and CDR2 as YYNGEE.

The chain uses TRBV15 and TRBJ2-3; D unclear. V gave up 5 bases and J gave up 4 bases, with 13 bases separating them. The CDR3 is 14 residues long. The germline CDR1 and CDR2 sequences are LNHNV and YYDKDF (reference sequence). Written as DNA, the CDR3 is TGTGCCACCAGCGACGCCGATCCCCCAGATACGCAGTATTTT. Translation: CATSDADPPDTQYF. Variable domain in full (rest from reference TRBV15 and TRBJ2-3): DAMVIQNPRYQVTQFGKPVTLSCSQTLNHNVMYWYQQKSSQAPKLLFHYYDKDFNNEADTPDNFQSRRPNTSFCFLDIRSPGLGDTAMYLCATSDADPPDTQYFGPGTRLTVL.

J is TRBJ2-7 and V is TRBV4-3; TRBD1 or TRBD2 may be the D gene (5 bases each). The V end lost 0 bases, the J end lost 7 bases, and 10 bases lay between the germline ends. Germline V gene data show CDR1 as LGHNA and CDR2 as YSLEER. The CDR3 spans 13 residues. The CDR3 DNA sequence: TGCGCCAGCAGCCAAGAATCCAGGGAGGAGCAGTACTTC. It yields the protein CASSQESREEQYF.

V and J are TRBV10-2 and TRBJ2-1; the D is unclear. Trimming removed 7 bases at V and 7 bases at J, with 14 bases between. There are 13 residues in the CDR3. Germline CDR1 and CDR2: WSHSY and SAAADI. Here the CDR3 reads CASTVRISNEQFF. The CDR3 bases are TGCGCCAGCACCGTTCGGATTTCGAATGAGCAGTTCTTC.